Listed here are 15 T cell receptor beta chains from one sample, sequenced in a study of spatial heterogeneity in lung cancer. Stated time point: sample taken at primary tumor resection. One entry per CDR3 protein results from TCRdb running MiXCR on the 5' RACE reads. The sample records around 48,000 distinct CDR3 sequences, approximately 5% being singletons. This specimen was PBMCs, taken at surgery. These receptor sequences come from a male donor with early-stage non-small cell lung cancer.

Many counts were recorded for this clonotype. The gene calls are TRBV11-2 and TRBJ2-7; D is possibly TRBD2 (5 bases). Trimming removed 3 bases from V and 5 bases from J, with 11 bases in between. The germline CDR1 and CDR2 sequences are SGHAT and FQNNGV. The length of the CDR3 is 13 residues. CDR3 sequence reads: CASSLRFGDEQYF. In nucleotides, the CDR3 is TGTGCCAGCAGCTTGCGGTTCGGGGACGAGCAGTACTTC. Using reference TRBV11-2 and TRBJ2-7 for the parts outside the CDR3, the full variable domain is EAGVAQSPRYKIIEKRQSVAFWCNPISGHATLYWYQQILGQGPKLLIQFQNNGVVDDSQLPKDRFSAERLKGVDSTLKIQPAKLEDSAVYLCASSLRFGDEQYFGPGTRLTVT.

V usage is TRBV19 and J usage is TRBJ1-2, with D unresolved. Germline V CDR1 and CDR2: LNHDA, SQIVND (reference sequence). The V end was cut by 6 bases, the J end by 0 bases, with 14 bases between. The CDR3 spans 15 residues. Here the CDR3 DNA reads TGTGCCAGTAGGATAAGGACCGATACTAACTATGGCTACACCTTC. Its protein is CASRIRTDTNYGYTF.

This clonotype is medium-sized (0.01 to 0.1%) by share. The chain employs TRBV7-2 and TRBJ2-1; D ambiguous. The CDR3 has 12 residues. V dropped 5 bases and J dropped 6 bases, with 8 bases sitting between them. Per the germline V gene, CDR1 is SGHTA and CDR2 is FQGNSA. CDR3 coding DNA: TGTGCCAGCAGCGTGTACGGCAATGAGCAGTTCTTC. Translation gives CASSVYGNEQFF.

This clonotype was picked up many times. This chain links TRBV4-1 with TRBJ2-5; D is undetermined. Germline CDR1 is MGHRA and CDR2 is YSYEKL. The length of the CDR3 is 15 residues. The V end was cut by 0 bases, the J end by 2 bases, with 10 bases between. For the CDR3, the DNA is TGCGCCAGCAGCCAAGAGTCCGATCGACAAGAGACCCAGTACTTC. The encoded protein is CASSQESDRQETQYF.

This clonotype has ten or more counts. The chain employs TRBV28 and TRBJ2-1, with D perhaps being TRBD1 or TRBD2 (6 bases each). The length of the CDR3 is 14 residues. V lost 10 bases, J lost 0 bases, and 13 bases lay in between. Germline V CDR1 and CDR2: MDHEN, SYDVKM. As DNA, the CDR3 is TGTGCCACCGTGGCGGGACACTCCTACAATGAGCAGTTCTTC. Amino acid sequence: CATVAGHSYNEQFF.

This clonotype was detected many times. CDR3 nucleotides: TGTGCCAGCTCCATGCGCAGGGGCCGGACTAGCGGGAGTGGGACCCAGTACTTC. Its protein product is CASSMRRGRTSGSGTQYF. J is TRBJ2-5 and V is TRBV18, with 13 bases aligning to TRBD2. J lost 7 bases, V lost 6 bases, and 17 bases had no gene match. Germline V gene sequence: CDR1 KGHSH, CDR2 LQKENI. There are 18 residues in the CDR3.

This clonotype was recorded at least ten times. This rearrangement joins TRBV20-1 to TRBJ1-2; TRBD1 is a possible D gene (6 bases). This CDR3 contains 15 residues. Between the trimmed V and J ends, which lost 6 bases and 4 bases, there was a span of 21 bases. CDR1 DFQATT and CDR2 SNEGSKA come from the germline V gene (reference sequence). The CDR3 loop reads CSARSANRVIYGYTF. The CDR3 nucleotides read TGCAGTGCCCGGTCGGCCAACAGGGTCATCTATGGCTACACCTTC.

In its sample, this clonotype was seen many times. The rearrangement joins TRBV7-9 to TRBJ2-5; no clear D gene. The CDR3 runs 9 residues. Deletions cut 7 bases from V and 10 bases from J, with 7 bases between. CDR1 and CDR2 from the germline V gene are SEHNR and FQNEAQ (reference sequence). CDR3 sequence: CASIYSQYF. CDR3 in DNA: TGTGCCAGCATATACAGCCAGTACTTC.

This clonotype was found many times. Compared with germline, one end of the junction differs, possibly owing to a read error. The chain employs TRBV18 and TRBJ1-1; a possible D gene is TRBD1 (5 bases). The germline CDR1 and CDR2 sequences are KGHSH and LQKENI. The CDR3 sequence is 12 residues long. The CDR3 nucleotides read TGTGCCAGCTCACCACAGAGCAGGGTCGGCGACTTT. Translated, it gives CASSPQSRVGDF.

This clonotype was recorded many times. The gene calls are TRBV28 and TRBJ2-1; possibly TRBD1 or TRBD2 for D (5 bases each). Germline V lookup: CDR1 MDHEN, CDR2 SYDVKM. V shed 3 bases and J shed 5 bases, with 11 bases lying between them. This CDR3 has 14 residues. CDR3 DNA: TGTGCCAGCAGTTTGGGGCAGCGGCACAATGAGCAGTTCTTC. It translates to CASSLGQRHNEQFF. The whole variable domain, remainder taken from reference TRBV28 and TRBJ2-1, is DVKVTQSSRYLVKRTGEKVFLECVQDMDHENMFWYRQDPGLGLRLIYFSYDVKMKEKGDIPEGYSVSREKKERFSLILESASTNQTSMYLCASSLGQRHNEQFFGPGTRLTVL.

The chain has TRBV28 and TRBJ1-2; no clear D gene. The germline V gene encodes CDR1 MDHEN and CDR2 SYDVKM. The CDR3 covers 21 residues. V lost 2 bases to trimming and J lost 0 bases, with 28 bases between them. The chain's CDR3 is CASSLSPLYGPYSSANYGYTF. The CDR3 coding sequence is TGTGCCAGCAGTTTAAGCCCCTTATATGGACCCTACAGCTCAGCTAACTATGGCTACACCTTC.

This clonotype has at least ten counts. The chain is built from TRBV4-2 and TRBJ2-1; 7 bases line up with TRBD2. The CDR3 is made up of 16 amino acids. The germline V gene has CDR1 LGHNA and CDR2 YNFKEQ. The V and J ends lost 3 bases and 2 bases, in that order; junction bases with no gene match: 7. The CDR3 coding sequence is TGTGCCAGCAGCCACCGTAGCGGGTCCACCTACAATGAGCAGTTCTTC. Translating gives CASSHRSGSTYNEQFF.

This clonotype has a count of ten or more. CDR3 in DNA: TGCAGCGCCCAAGGTTATCCCGGCTACGAGCAGTACTTC. Translating gives CSAQGYPGYEQYF. The rearrangement links TRBV29-1 to TRBJ2-7, with D hard to call. Germline loops: CDR1 SQVTM, CDR2 ANQGSEA. V lost 7 bases, J lost 3 bases, and 16 bases lay in between. The CDR3 is made up of 13 amino acids.

This clonotype has just a few counts. The chain employs TRBV5-1 and TRBJ2-5; 7 bases match TRBD1. The length of the CDR3 is 13 residues. The J segment lost 5 bases and the V segment lost 6 bases, leaving 7 bases of the junction unmatched. Germline V gives CDR1 SGHRS, CDR2 YFSETQ. CDR3 protein: CASTIGTAETQYF. CDR3 DNA sequence: TGCGCCAGCACCATCGGGACAGCGGAGACCCAGTACTTC.

This clonotype was seen many times. For the CDR3, the DNA is TGCAGTGGGAGGCGAGCAGATACGCAGTATTTT. It encodes CSGRRADTQYF. This chain joins TRBV20-1 and TRBJ2-3, with TRBD2 as a possible D gene (5 bases). This CDR3 has 11 residues. V lost 7 bases and J lost 4, with 9 bases in between. Germline CDR1 and CDR2: DFQATT and SNEGSKA (reference sequence).